These 25 T cell receptor beta chains were sequenced from one sample in a study of cytomegalovirus exposure and HLA in healthy donors. Use of 60 Vbeta and 13 Jbeta primers characterized the PCR. The method was immunoSEQ multiplex PCR; TCRdb's version includes in-frame clones alone and lacks a portion of them. The sample holds roughly 100,000 clones, approximately 80% seen once. Source material: PBMCs. Receptors were obtained from a woman in her late teens or twenties in good health and CMV-seropositive.

The chain employs TRBV30 and TRBJ1-1, with TRBD1 identical over 7 bases. This CDR3 region has 14 residues. Germline V gene lookup returns CDR1 GTSNPN and CDR2 SVGIG (reference sequence). V was pared by 3 bases and J by 6 bases, with 10 bases of the junction left unmatched. The CDR3 DNA follows: TGTGCCTGGAGGAGACAGGGCGTCCCTCCTGAAGCTTTCTTT. Its translation is CAWRRQGVPPEAFF.

This clone came up once. This chain connects TRBV19 to TRBJ1-5, with 8 bases that match TRBD1. J was trimmed by 0 bases and V by 5 bases; bases with no gene match: 6. This CDR3 is 16 amino acids long. CDR1 LNHDA and CDR2 SQIVND come from the germline V gene (reference sequence). CDR3 in DNA: TGTGCCAGTAGTTACGGACAGGGCCTTAGCAATCAGCCCCAGCATTTT. Translated: CASSYGQGLSNQPQHF.

This clone was detected only a few times. This chain connects TRBV6-1 to TRBJ2-7; a possible D gene is TRBD2 (5 bases). In germline, CDR1 is MNHNS, CDR2 SASEGT. The V end was cut by 0 bases, the J end by 5 bases, with 11 bases between. The length of the CDR3 is 14 residues. This chain's CDR3 is CASSEAGEAHEQYF. The CDR3 nucleotides are TGTGCCAGCAGTGAAGCGGGAGAGGCCCACGAGCAGTACTTC.

The chain recombines TRBV23-1 with TRBJ2-1, with TRBD2 matching over 12 bases. TRBV23-1 is an open reading frame whose function is uncertain. The J segment lost 5 bases and the V segment lost 2 bases, leaving 7 bases of the junction unmatched. This CDR3 has 17 amino acids. CDR3 residues: CASSQPTSGRSNNEQFF. Here the CDR3 DNA reads TGCGCCAGCAGTCAACCAACTAGCGGGAGGTCGAACAATGAGCAGTTCTTC.

CDR3 amino acids: CASSLQGWSNNEQFF. As DNA, the CDR3 is TGTGCCAGCAGCCTCCAGGGGTGGTCCAACAATGAGCAGTTCTTC. The V call is TRBV13, the J call TRBJ2-1; tentatively, D is TRBD1 (6 bases). CDR1 PRHDT and CDR2 FYEKMQ come from the germline V gene (reference sequence). The CDR3 is 15 amino acids. The V end was cut by 5 bases, the J end by 5 bases, with 16 bases between.

This clone was seen just once. The rearrangement joins TRBV6-5 to TRBJ2-7, with D maybe TRBD2 (6 bases). This CDR3 spans 13 amino acids. Trimming took 6 bases from V and 3 from J, leaving 12 bases between them. Germline V gene sequence: CDR1 MNHEY, CDR2 SVGAGI. CDR3: CASRGLSGYEQYF. The CDR3, as DNA: TGTGCCAGCAGGGGACTGTCCGGCTACGAGCAGTACTTC.

This chain links TRBV19 with TRBJ2-1; D not certain. This CDR3 has 15 residues. The V gene lost 8 bases and the J gene lost 0 bases, with 14 bases spanning the gap. Germline CDR1 reads LNHDA; CDR2 reads SQIVND (reference sequence). For the CDR3, the DNA is TGTGCCAGTGCTAACTACCATAGCTCCTACAATGAGCAGTTCTTC. Encoded protein: CASANYHSSYNEQFF.

The chain recombines TRBV11-2 with TRBJ1-1; 8 bases are a match to TRBD1. The CDR3 consists of 15 residues. V was pared by 5 bases and J by 1 base, with 6 bases of the junction left unmatched. Looked up from germline, CDR1 is SGHAT and CDR2 is FQNNGV. For the CDR3, the DNA is TGTGCCAGCAGCCCGCCCGGGACAGGGAACACTGAAGCTTTCTTT. As protein: CASSPPGTGNTEAFF.

This clone was counted only a few times. The chain is built from TRBV5-3 and TRBJ1-1; unclear D gene. TRBV5-3 is identified as an open reading frame with a role that is uncertain. The V and J ends lost 4 bases and 2 bases respectively, with 3 bases between them. The CDR3 has 11 amino acids. CDR3 sequence reads: CARSSNTEAFF. CDR3 sequence (DNA): TGTGCCAGAAGCAGCAACACTGAAGCTTTCTTT.

The J gene is TRBJ2-3, the V gene TRBV7-2, with 10 bases that match TRBD2. After removal of 5 bases from V and 4 bases from J, the junction contained 12 bases not matched to a gene. The CDR3 is 17 amino acids. Germline CDR1 SGHTA, CDR2 FQGNSA. The CDR3 region is CASSVRGAAGGADTQYF. The DNA for the CDR3 is TGTGCCAGCAGCGTCAGAGGGGCAGCGGGAGGGGCAGATACGCAGTATTTT.

This sequence joins TRBV7-9 and TRBJ1-5, with TRBD1 matching over 7 bases. CDR1 and CDR2 from the germline V gene are SEHNR and FQNEAQ (reference sequence). With V trimmed by 8 bases and J by 4 bases, 11 bases remained unmatched. The CDR3 contains 15 residues. The CDR3 DNA follows: TGTGCCAGCGGACCCGGGACAGACCCTAATCAGCCCCAGCATTTT. Its protein is CASGPGTDPNQPQHF. The variable domain in full, completed from reference TRBV7-9 and TRBJ1-5, reads DTGVSQNPRHKITKRGQNVTFRCDPISEHNRLYWYRQTLGQGPEFLTYFQNEAQLEKSRLLSDRFSAERPKGSFSTLEIQRTEQGDSAMYLCASGPGTDPNQPQHFGDGTRLSIL.

J is TRBJ2-1 and V is TRBV7-8, with D maybe TRBD2 (5 bases). Trimming pared 5 bases from V and 9 bases from J, leaving 17 bases between. The CDR3 contains 14 residues. The V gene's germline CDR1 is SGHVS and CDR2 FQNEAQ. CDR3 nucleotide sequence: TGTGCCAGCAGCCCCGGAGCGGTTCGCCTTGAGCAGTTCTTC. Its translation: CASSPGAVRLEQFF.

This chain joins TRBV6-1 and TRBJ2-7; TRBD1 might be the D (5 bases). Trimming took 4 bases from V and 2 from J, leaving 6 bases between them. Germline V CDR1 and CDR2: MNHNS, SASEGT. This CDR3 is built from 12 residues. The CDR3 region is CASSGQTYEQYF. For the CDR3, the DNA is TGTGCCAGCAGTGGACAGACCTACGAGCAGTACTTC.

The chain combines TRBV9 with TRBJ2-5; 8 positions match TRBD1. V lost 0 bases to trimming and J lost 3 bases; unmatched junction nucleotides: 7. CDR1 SGDLS and CDR2 YYNGEE come from the germline V gene. The CDR3 runs 16 residues. The CDR3 nucleotides read TGTGCCAGCAGCGTAGGGGCAGGGGGCAGGGAAGAGACCCAGTACTTC. Residues: CASSVGAGGREETQYF. The full variable domain, in which reference TRBV9 and TRBJ2-5 provide the parts outside the CDR3, is DSGVTQTPKHLITATGQRVTLRCSPRSGDLSVYWYQQSLDQGLQFLIQYYNGEERAKGNILERFSAQQFPDLHSELNLSSLELGDSALYFCASSVGAGGREETQYFGPGTRLLVL.

In its sample, this clone was seen a few times. V usage is TRBV15 and J usage is TRBJ2-7, with a weak D call TRBD2 (5 bases). CDR3 length equals 14 residues. CDR1 and CDR2 (germline): LNHNV, YYDKDF (reference sequence). The V gene lost 0 bases and the J gene lost 6 bases, with 12 bases spanning the gap. The CDR3, as DNA: TGTGCCACCAGCAGAGATAGGGTGGACTCCGAGCAGTACTTC. It is translated as CATSRDRVDSEQYF.

This clone was observed a handful of times. Since no conserved phenylalanine or tryptophan closes the CDR3, a read error is the likely cause. The DNA is omitted, as the CDR3 cannot be located on it reliably, and the CDR3 follows TCRdb's listing. The chain couples TRBV28 to TRBJ1-1; the table's D call, TRBD1, has no DNA check behind it. Termini included, the CDR3 measures 14 amino acids. CDR1 MDHEN and CDR2 SYDVKM come from the germline V gene. The CDR3 sequence: CASSSQVGSRTALV.

The gene calls are TRBV30 and TRBJ2-7, with TRBD2 matching over 7 bases. V shed 1 base, J shed 4 bases, and the junction held 10 bases outside the gene matches. The CDR3 runs 15 residues. Germline lookup yields CDR1 GTSNPN and CDR2 SVGIG (reference sequence). CDR3 in amino acids: CAWSGARGRTYEQYF. CDR3 sequence (DNA): TGTGCCTGGAGTGGAGCACGCGGGAGAACGTACGAGCAGTACTTC.

The chain recombines TRBV6-1 with TRBJ1-1; 8 bases align to TRBD1. V shed 4 bases and J 7 bases; nucleotides not matched to a gene: 8. CDR3 length: 14 amino acids. Germline V gene lookup returns CDR1 MNHNS and CDR2 SASEGT. CDR3 bases: TGTGCCAGCAGTGTGGGCAGGGGGCTGGTTGAAGCTTTCTTT. Translated, it gives CASSVGRGLVEAFF.

The chain couples TRBV19 to TRBJ2-1; possibly TRBD2 for D (6 bases). The V and J ends lost 5 bases and 6 bases respectively, with 14 bases between them. CDR3 length equals 14 residues. Germline V gives CDR1 LNHDA, CDR2 SQIVND (reference sequence). CDR3 DNA sequence: TGTGCCAGTAGTGCGGGACGGCGAGGCAATGAGCAGTTCTTC. This sequence encodes CASSAGRRGNEQFF.

The gene calls are TRBV28 and TRBJ1-4; D uncertain. V lost 6 bases to trimming and J lost 8 bases, with 16 bases between them. The germline CDR1 and CDR2 sequences are MDHEN and SYDVKM. This CDR3 is built from 14 residues. DNA of the CDR3: TGTGCCAGCAGCTTACCTGGTGGAGAGGAAAAACTGTTTTTT. This codes for CASSLPGGEEKLFF.

There are a few counts of this clone. The chain employs TRBV30 and TRBJ1-1; possible D gene TRBD1, 6 bases. CDR3 size: 12 residues. The V end lost 2 bases, the J end lost 5 bases, and 9 bases lay between the germline ends. The V gene's germline CDR1 is GTSNPN and CDR2 SVGIG (reference sequence). CDR3 region: CAWSTGLTEAFF. CDR3 nucleotides: TGTGCCTGGAGTACAGGGTTAACTGAAGCTTTCTTT.

The sample holds many counts of this clone. The genes are TRBV28 and TRBJ1-1; D may be TRBD1 (6 bases). Germline V gene sequence: CDR1 MDHEN, CDR2 SYDVKM. V lost 7 bases to trimming and J lost 1 base, with 10 bases between them. The CDR3 is 13 residues long. DNA of the CDR3: TGTGCCAGCACTTCACAGGGGAACACTGAAGCTTTCTTT. Translating gives CASTSQGNTEAFF.

This rearrangement joins TRBV5-1 to TRBJ2-1; 8 positions match TRBD2. V shed 1 base and J 4 bases; nucleotides not matched to a gene: 1. The CDR3 is made up of 14 amino acids. Germline CDR1 is SGHRS and CDR2 is YFSETQ. The CDR3 loop reads CASSLIAGYNEQFF. The CDR3 DNA follows: TGCGCCAGCAGCTTGATAGCGGGATACAATGAGCAGTTCTTC.

The V call is TRBV5-1, the J call TRBJ2-3; D is unresolved. Deletions cut 0 bases from V and 1 base from J, with 15 bases between. The germline CDR1 and CDR2 sequences are SGHRS and YFSETQ. CDR3 size: 17 residues. The chain's CDR3 is CASSLEWSVRGTDTQYF. DNA of the CDR3: TGCGCCAGCAGCTTGGAATGGTCAGTTCGGGGCACAGATACGCAGTATTTT.

The chain couples TRBV28 to TRBJ1-5; TRBD1 agrees at 7 bases. This CDR3 region has 14 residues. J lost 4 bases, V lost 6 bases, and 6 bases had no gene match. CDR1 MDHEN and CDR2 SYDVKM come from the germline V gene. The CDR3 reads CASSRRQGNQPQHF. CDR3 nucleotides: TGTGCCAGCAGCCGTAGACAGGGAAATCAGCCCCAGCATTTT. The whole variable domain, remainder taken from reference TRBV28 and TRBJ1-5, is DVKVTQSSRYLVKRTGEKVFLECVQDMDHENMFWYRQDPGLGLRLIYFSYDVKMKEKGDIPEGYSVSREKKERFSLILESASTNQTSMYLCASSRRQGNQPQHFGDGTRLSIL.